This T cell receptor (beta chain) was retrieved from a study of control samples from healthy donors and cancer patients. CDR1 LNHDA and CDR2 SQIVND come from the germline V gene (reference sequence). The length of the CDR3 is 10 residues. The V end lost 9 bases, the J end lost 10 bases, and 9 bases lay between the germline ends. Data came from immunoSEQ multiplex PCR; TCRdb stores just in-frame clones and leaves some out. The table records under 200,000 clones, around 93% of them present only once. The V and J genes are TRBV19 and TRBJ1-4; D is unresolved. This clonotype was sampled from a woman aged 55-70 years in good health. The material sequenced was blood. This CDR3 reads CARVHGKLFF. CDR3 DNA: TGTGCCAGGGTTCACGGAAAACTGTTTTTT.